This TCR beta chain was captured in a study of glioma-infiltrating T cells after dendritic cell vaccination. Profiled with immunoSEQ multiplex PCR; TCRdb holds only in-frame clones, not every one. The profile covers fewer than 35,000 clones, with approximately 91% appearing a single time and roughly 2.2% taken by the ten largest. Study-wide results and caveats: Complete blood and tumor specimen sets were limited to few patients.

PBMC were collected before vaccination, two weeks after the third vaccination, and at progression. This clone was found once. Its matching antigen is unknown. Here the sequenced sample was blood, taken before dendritic cell vaccination. The TCR comes from a human donor with glioblastoma.

CDR3: CASSLDPDSTYSYNSPLHF. As DNA, the CDR3 is TGTGCCAGCAGCTTGGATCCAGACAGCACATATTCCTATAATTCACCCCTCCACTTT. This chain links TRBV5-6 with TRBJ1-6; D possibly corresponds to TRBD1 (5 bases). The CDR3 has 19 amino acids. The germline V gene has CDR1 SGHDT and CDR2 YYEEEE. Between the trimmed V and J ends, which lost 0 bases and 1 base, there was a span of 17 bases.